These 11 T cell receptor beta chains were all obtained from the same sample, sequenced in a study of blood T cells in healthy people across ages. A second PCR of 7 to 11 cycles used a sample-barcoded 5' primer and a J-beta primer mix. Via MiXCR, TCRdb re-called the 5' RACE reads, giving one row per CDR3 protein. The profile shows 500,000 to 600,000 distinct CDR3 sequences, about 26% of them singletons. What was sequenced was blood. These receptor sequences come from a woman in her sixties or seventies in good health.

This clonotype was found a few times. The chain employs TRBV2 and TRBJ1-1; D not resolved. The ends were cut back, 6 bases at V and 0 bases at J, with 11 bases in the middle. This CDR3 has 14 residues. CDR1 is SNHLY and CDR2 is FYNNEI in the germline V gene. Here the CDR3 reads CASSRRLLNTEAFF. As DNA, the CDR3 is TGTGCCAGCAGCCGGCGTTTACTGAACACTGAAGCTTTCTTT.

This clonotype was seen only a few times. The chain uses TRBV20-1 and TRBJ1-5; D gene unclear. Germline V CDR1 and CDR2: DFQATT, SNEGSKA (reference sequence). V gave up 4 bases and J gave up 6 bases, with 13 bases separating them. The CDR3 contains 13 residues. The CDR3 DNA is TGCAGTGCTATCCCCCGTGGAAGTCAGCCCCAGCATTTT. Translating it yields CSAIPRGSQPQHF.

The CDR3 reads CASGDWGTGGTEAFF. CDR3 nucleotides: TGTGCCAGCGGAGACTGGGGGACAGGCGGGACTGAAGCTTTCTTT. This chain uses TRBV12-3 or TRBV12-4 with TRBJ1-1, with 8 bases that match TRBD1. There are 15 residues in the CDR3. V trimming: 8 bases; J trimming: 5 bases; junction bases outside the gene matches: 13.

This clonotype was observed a few times. CDR3 nucleotide sequence: TGCAGCCCTTGGGACTCAAATTCCTATACGCAGTATTTT. Its protein is CSPWDSNSYTQYF. The rearrangement links TRBV29-1 to TRBJ2-3, with D tentatively TRBD2 (6 bases). The germline V and J ends were trimmed by 8 bases and 7 bases, with 19 bases remaining between them. CDR3 length: 13 residues. Looked up from germline, CDR1 is SQVTM and CDR2 is ANQGSEA.

This clonotype has a single count. The chain carries TRBV28 and TRBJ2-5; D gene ambiguous. With 6 bases removed from V and 0 bases from J, the gap between germline ends came to 14 bases. Germline lookup yields CDR1 MDHEN and CDR2 SYDVKM. CDR3 size: 15 residues. CDR3 coding DNA: TGTGCCAGCAGCCACCGACACCCGTACCAAGAGACCCAGTACTTC. Protein: CASSHRHPYQETQYF.

This chain joins TRBV19 and TRBJ2-5, with 9 bases fitting TRBD2. The CDR3 has 14 residues. V gave up 6 bases and J gave up 2 bases; unmatched junction bases: 4. Germline loops: CDR1 LNHDA, CDR2 SQIVND (reference sequence). The DNA for the CDR3 is TGTGCCAGTAGAGAAACTAGCGGGCAAGAGACCCAGTACTTC. Encoded protein: CASRETSGQETQYF.

This clonotype has more than one count but fewer than ten. The V gene is TRBV29-1, the J gene TRBJ2-3; 9 bases fit TRBD2. J was trimmed by 0 bases and V by 1 base; bases with no gene match: 11. The CDR3 is 18 amino acids. Germline V gene sequence: CDR1 SQVTM, CDR2 ANQGSEA. The CDR3 sequence is CSVEGASGESSSTDTQYF. Written as DNA, the CDR3 is TGCAGCGTTGAAGGAGCTAGCGGGGAGTCCTCTAGCACAGATACGCAGTATTTT.

The chain employs TRBV20-1 and TRBJ2-3, with 8 bases aligning to TRBD1. CDR1 and CDR2 (germline): DFQATT, SNEGSKA (reference sequence). V was clipped by 6 bases and J by 11 bases; unmatched bases: 10. This CDR3 comprises 12 residues. Here the CDR3 reads CSAPDRGVRQYF. CDR3 DNA sequence: TGCAGTGCCCCAGACAGGGGAGTTCGGCAGTATTTT.

This clonotype showed up just a few times. This chain connects TRBV2 to TRBJ2-7; D is uncertain. The CDR3 loop spans 15 amino acids. Trimming removed 4 bases from V and 0 bases from J, with 13 bases in between. Germline V gene data show CDR1 as SNHLY and CDR2 as FYNNEI. In nucleotides, the CDR3 is TGTGCCAGCAGTGGCTCGGGCGAAAGCTCCTACGAGCAGTACTTC. This gives the protein CASSGSGESSYEQYF.

This clonotype was recorded at least ten times. The chain has TRBV7-8 and TRBJ1-2; tentatively, D is TRBD1 (6 bases). This CDR3 spans 14 amino acids. CDR1 and CDR2 from the germline V gene are SGHVS and FQNEAQ. V was clipped by 3 bases and J by 4 bases, with 12 bases between them. The CDR3 sequence is CASSLSRGGYGYTF. CDR3 in DNA: TGTGCCAGCAGCTTGAGCCGAGGGGGCTATGGCTACACCTTC.

J is TRBJ2-1 and V is TRBV20-1; 7 nucleotides align to TRBD1. Germline V gene lookup returns CDR1 DFQATT and CDR2 SNEGSKA (reference sequence). V was pared by 6 bases and J by 8 bases, with 7 bases of the junction left unmatched. The CDR3 contains 12 residues. Here the CDR3 DNA reads TGCAGTGCCTCAGGGGGTTGGTATGAGCAGTTCTTC. The encoded protein is CSASGGWYEQFF.